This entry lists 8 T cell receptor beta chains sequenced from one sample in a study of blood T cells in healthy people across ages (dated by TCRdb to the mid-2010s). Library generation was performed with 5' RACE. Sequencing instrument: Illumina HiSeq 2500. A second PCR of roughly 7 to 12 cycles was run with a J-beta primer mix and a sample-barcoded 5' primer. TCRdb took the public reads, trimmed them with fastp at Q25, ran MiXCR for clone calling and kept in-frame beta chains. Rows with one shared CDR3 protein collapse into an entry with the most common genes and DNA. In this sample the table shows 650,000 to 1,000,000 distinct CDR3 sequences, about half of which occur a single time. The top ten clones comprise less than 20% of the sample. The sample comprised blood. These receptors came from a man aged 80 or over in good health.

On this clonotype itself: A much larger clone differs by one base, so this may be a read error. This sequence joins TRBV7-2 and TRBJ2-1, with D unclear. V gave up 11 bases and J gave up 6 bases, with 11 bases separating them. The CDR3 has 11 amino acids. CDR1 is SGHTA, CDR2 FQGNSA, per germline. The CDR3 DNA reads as TGTGCCGGCACCCTCCGCAATGAGCAGTTCTTC. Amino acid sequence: CAGTLRNEQFF.

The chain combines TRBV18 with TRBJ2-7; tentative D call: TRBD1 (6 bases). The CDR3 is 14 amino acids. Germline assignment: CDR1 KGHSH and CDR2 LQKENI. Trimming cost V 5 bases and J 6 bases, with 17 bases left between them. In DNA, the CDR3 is TGTGCCAGCTCATCCGGGACAACCGTTTCCGAGCAGTACTTC. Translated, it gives CASSSGTTVSEQYF.

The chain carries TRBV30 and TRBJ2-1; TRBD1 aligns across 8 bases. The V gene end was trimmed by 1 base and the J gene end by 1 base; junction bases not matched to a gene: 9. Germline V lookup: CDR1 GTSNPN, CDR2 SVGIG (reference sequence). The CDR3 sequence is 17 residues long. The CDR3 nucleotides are TGTGCCTGGAGTGACCCCGGGACAGGAGATTCCTACAATGAGCAGTTCTTC. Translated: CAWSDPGTGDSYNEQFF.

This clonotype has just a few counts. This CDR3 reads CASSLDSGSDYNEQYF. Written as DNA, the CDR3 is TGTGCCAGCAGCTTAGATAGCGGGAGTGACTACAATGAGCAGTACTTC. V usage is TRBV7-2 and J usage is TRBJ2-7, with 9 bases fitting TRBD2. This CDR3 comprises 16 residues. V dropped 1 base and J dropped 7; count of bases not matched to a gene: 11. Germline V gene lookup returns CDR1 SGHTA and CDR2 FQGNSA.

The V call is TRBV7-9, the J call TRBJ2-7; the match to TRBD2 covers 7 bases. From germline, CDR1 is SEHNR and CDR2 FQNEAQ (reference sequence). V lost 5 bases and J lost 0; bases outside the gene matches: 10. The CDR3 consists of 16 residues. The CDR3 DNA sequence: TGTGCCAGCAGCCCCATGGGAGGGACTACCTCCTACGAGCAGTACTTC. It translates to CASSPMGGTTSYEQYF.

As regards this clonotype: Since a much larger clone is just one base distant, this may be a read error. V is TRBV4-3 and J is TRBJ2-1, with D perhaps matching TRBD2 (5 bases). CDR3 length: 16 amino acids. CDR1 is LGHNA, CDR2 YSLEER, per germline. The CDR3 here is CAGSQFIRDSYNEQFF. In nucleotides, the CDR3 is TGCGCCGGCAGCCAATTTATTCGGGATTCTTACAATGAGCAGTTCTTC.

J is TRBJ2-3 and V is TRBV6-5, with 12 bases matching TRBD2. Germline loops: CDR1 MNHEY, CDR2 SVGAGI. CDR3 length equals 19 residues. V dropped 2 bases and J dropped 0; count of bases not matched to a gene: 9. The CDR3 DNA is TGTGCCAGCAGTTACGCCGGGACTAGCGGGTTCCCTAGCACAGATACGCAGTATTTT. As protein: CASSYAGTSGFPSTDTQYF.

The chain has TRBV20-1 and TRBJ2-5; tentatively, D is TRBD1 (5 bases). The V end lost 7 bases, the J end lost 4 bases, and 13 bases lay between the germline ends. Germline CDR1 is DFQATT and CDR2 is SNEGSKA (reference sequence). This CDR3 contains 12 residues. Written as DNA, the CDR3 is TGCAGTGGTAAGGGGTCGCGAGAGACCCAGTACTTC. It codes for CSGKGSRETQYF.